Given below is one TCR beta chain in context. Its antigen is not yet known. No much larger clone exists at a distance of one base, and base qualities are not known. The data derive from a study of shared clonotypes between healthy human individuals (dated by TCRdb to the early 2020s). In terms of the full investigation: Three men and a couple of women, aged 18 to 49 years, made up the cohort. To increase sequencing depth and limit assay-specific biases, different laboratories used diverse techniques to prepare libraries and sequence TCR repertoires. Leukapheresis yielded between about 0.9 and 10 billion PBMCs per donor. For each donor, three plates each were used for CD4 naive and CD4 memory, two plates were used for CD8 naive, and one plate was used for CD8 memory. To estimate repertoire size and how much clonotypes are shared between individuals, the study performed deep sequencing of blood TCR repertoires from a few healthy adults. General study outcomes and caveats: When a few donors were compared, the shared fraction of clonotypes was about 5% for naive CD4, around 3.5% for naive CD8, roughly 2.5% for memory CD4, and 0.4% for memory CD8. The small number of donors limited the genetic and exposure-history diversity represented. Even with the large sequencing depth, rarefaction of the sorted-subset datasets indicated that sequencing was incomplete. Pairwise subsampling led to the expectation that sequencing depth would affect the degree of clonotype sharing among donors. Higher generation probabilities were observed for clonotypes shared by all four sorted-subset donors than for non-shared clonotypes. Only blood was sampled, and tissue TCR repertoires likely differ from those in blood. Larger estimated clonotype richness was generally found for naive subsets than for memory subsets.

CD8 naive samples were CD45RO-negative cells positively selected for CCR7, giving a CD45RA+CCR7+ population that excluded TemRA cells. The donors were healthy, HIV-negative adults with no recently reported acute infections or vaccinations. Every donor was a Caucasian adult living in Nashville, Tennessee, USA. Blood was collected by leukapheresis, and PBMCs were isolated by Ficoll-Histopaque density gradient centrifugation and then cryopreserved in liquid nitrogen vapor phase. Purity and quantity of every magnetically sorted T cell population were checked by analytical flow cytometry. Genomic DNA was isolated from each sorted fraction and quantified by UV absorbance on a Nanodrop 2000c. Germline trimming amounts to 6 bases on V and 4 bases on J, with 4 as the count of junction bases outside the gene matches. There are 13 amino acids in the CDR3, from cysteine to phenylalanine inclusive. Only CDR3 DNA is held: 39 bases, read in frame from base 1. Reading the germline V gene gives CDR1 MDHEN and CDR2 SYDVKM.

Using the deep immunoSEQ assay, multiplex PCR amplified TCR CDR3 regions from genomic DNA. Genomic DNA extracted from each cell subset was distributed evenly over all wells of several immunoSEQ 96-well plates, and each plate served as one replicate. For sorted subsets, approximately 210 ng of genomic DNA, equivalent to around 30,000 T cell genomes, went into each replicate PCR. Purified libraries were measured with a Qubit 3.0 fluorometer, size-checked on a Bioanalyzer 2100, and measured again with the KAPA Library Quantification kit. Every immunoSEQ 96-well plate was sequenced on a separate single-read 150-cycle Illumina NextSeq 550 flow cell. For the original study's pipeline: The immunoSEQ output contained only junctional sequences without quality scores, so filtering could not match that applied to full-length reads. To assign V/J genes and CDR3, sequences were annotated against IMGT germline references using PyIR, a Python wrapper for IgBLAST v1.9. Any read was removed if the V/J assignment was weak (E-value above 1e-6), the CDR3 was missing, or the read contained stop codons, out-of-frame junctions, or ambiguous translated residues. V3J clonotypes were defined as sequences sharing the same inferred V gene, J gene, and CDR3 amino acid sequence. Percentage overlap between repertoires was computed as shared unique clonotypes divided by the size of the smaller repertoire. Repertoire richness was assessed with RTK rarefaction, the Chao1 estimator, and Recon v2.1 estimates of unobserved clonotypes. Generation probabilities for all TCRbeta clonotypes obtained by the gDNA method from a handful of donors were computed using OLGA. TCRdb stores this immuneACCESS table with in-frame sequences only. Part of the clones is absent; in the studies checked, under half of the shortfall reflects unresolved V genes, and no reason is known for the rest. D and trimming come from the DNA, and the V and J calls and clone size come from that table. This sample lists roughly 2,000,000 clones; just under 95% were detected once. In total, the top ten clones hold about 1.6% of the sample.

Sequencing was performed on naive CD8+ T cells from PBMCs. The cell subset or site label here, explained by the study, means: CD45RA+CCR7+. Rearrangement joined TRBV28 to TRBJ2-3; TRBD1 lines up with 7 middle nucleotides. This TCR derives from a man aged 18-30 years in good health. Some clones in this sample may be carry-over from other donors' samples. CDR3 sequence: CASSQTGADTQYF. The nucleotide sequence reads as follows: TGTGCCAGCAGCCAAACAGGGGCAGATACGCAGTATTTT.